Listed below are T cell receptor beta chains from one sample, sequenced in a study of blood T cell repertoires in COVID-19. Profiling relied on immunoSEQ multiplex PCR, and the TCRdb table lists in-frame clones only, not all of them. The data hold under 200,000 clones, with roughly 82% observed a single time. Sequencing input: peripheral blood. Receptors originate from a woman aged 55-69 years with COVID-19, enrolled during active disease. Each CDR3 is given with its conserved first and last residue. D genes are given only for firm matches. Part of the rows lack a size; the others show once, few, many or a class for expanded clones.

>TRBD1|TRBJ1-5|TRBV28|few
CASSRDRGSYSNQPQHF
TGTGCCAGCAGCCGGGACAGGGGATCCTATAGCAATCAGCCCCAGCATTTT
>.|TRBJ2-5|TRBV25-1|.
CASSEVLRTSQETQYF
TGTGCCAGCAGTGAAGTTTTGCGGACAAGCCAAGAGACCCAGTACTTC
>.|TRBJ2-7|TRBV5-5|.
CASSLTRIEQYF
TGTGCCAGCAGCTTGACTCGCATCGAGCAGTACTTC
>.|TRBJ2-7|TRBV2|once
CAGKKDGNYEQYF
TGTGCCGGCAAAAAGGACGGGAACTACGAGCAGTACTTC
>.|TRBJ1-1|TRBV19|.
CASSQGSIMNTEAFF
TGTGCCAGTAGTCAGGGATCCATCATGAACACTGAAGCTTTCTTT
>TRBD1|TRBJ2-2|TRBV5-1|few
CASSWTGGTGELFF
TGCGCCAGCAGCTGGACAGGGGGGACCGGGGAGCTGTTTTTT
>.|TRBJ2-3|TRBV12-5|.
CASGFGGGDTQYF
TGTGCTAGTGGTTTTGGCGGAGGAGATACGCAGTATTTT
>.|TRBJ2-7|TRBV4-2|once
CASSQEATSYEQYF
TGTGCCAGCAGCCAAGAAGCCACCTCCTACGAGCAGTACTTC
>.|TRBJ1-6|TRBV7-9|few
CASSPLQGSNSPLHF
TGTGCCAGCAGCCCGCTACAGGGAAGCAATTCACCCCTCCACTTT
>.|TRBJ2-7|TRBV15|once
CATSGERQKTYEQYF
TGTGCCACCAGCGGTGAAAGACAGAAAACCTACGAGCAGTACTTC
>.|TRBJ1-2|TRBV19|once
CASSAQTGAAMGYTF
TGTGCCAGTAGTGCCCAAACAGGCGCCGCTATGGGCTACACCTTC
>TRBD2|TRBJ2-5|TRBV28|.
CASSPPLAEGGETQYF
TGTGCCAGCAGTCCCCCTCTAGCGGAGGGAGGAGAGACCCAGTACTTC
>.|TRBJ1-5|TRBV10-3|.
CAISATGPLSNQPQHF
TGTGCCATCAGCGCCACAGGACCCCTTAGCAATCAGCCCCAGCATTTT
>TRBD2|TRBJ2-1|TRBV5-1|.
CASSFGGGYNEQFF
TGCGCCAGCAGCTTTGGCGGGGGGTACAATGAGCAGTTCTTC
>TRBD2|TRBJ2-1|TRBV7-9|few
CASSVSSGSGDNEQFF
TGTGCCAGCAGCGTTTCTAGCGGGAGTGGGGACAATGAGCAGTTCTTC
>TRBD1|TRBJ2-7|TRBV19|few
CASSPGQGIGVGQYF
TGTGCCAGTAGCCCGGGACAGGGGATCGGTGTCGGGCAGTACTTC
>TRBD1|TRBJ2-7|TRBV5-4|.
CASSSGQGYEQYF
TGTGCCAGCAGCAGTGGACAGGGTTACGAGCAGTACTTC
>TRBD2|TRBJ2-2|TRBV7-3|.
CASSPRSTGGLALPGELFF
TGTGCCAGCAGCCCGCGCTCAACGGGGGGACTAGCGCTGCCCGGGGAGCTGTTTTTT
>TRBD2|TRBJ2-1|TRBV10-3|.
CAISVTASGRDEQFF
TGTGCCATCAGTGTAACGGCTAGCGGGAGGGATGAGCAGTTCTTC
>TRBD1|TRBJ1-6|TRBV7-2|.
CASSGGQGAGSPLHF
TGTGCCAGCAGCGGAGGACAGGGGGCCGGTTCACCCCTCCACTTT
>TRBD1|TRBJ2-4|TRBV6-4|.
CASSPQGAGLAKNIQYF
TGTGCCAGCAGTCCGCAGGGGGCGGGGTTAGCCAAAAACATTCAGTACTTC
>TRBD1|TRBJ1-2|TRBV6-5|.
CASSQQGTLDGYTF
TGTGCCAGCAGTCAACAGGGGACCCTGGATGGCTACACCTTC
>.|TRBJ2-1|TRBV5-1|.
CASSLAGYHEQFF
TGCGCCAGCAGCTTGGCGGGGTACCATGAGCAGTTCTTC
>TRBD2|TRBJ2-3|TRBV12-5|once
CASGSIVAGATDTQYF
TGTGCTAGTGGTTCGATTGTAGCGGGGGCCACAGATACGCAGTATTTT
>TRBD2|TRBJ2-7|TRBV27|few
CASSTLAGNIEQYF
TGTGCCAGCAGCACCCTAGCGGGAAATATCGAGCAGTACTTC
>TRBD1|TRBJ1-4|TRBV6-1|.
CASSEGTGVWEKLFF
TGTGCCAGCAGTGAAGGGACAGGGGTATGGGAAAAACTGTTTTTT
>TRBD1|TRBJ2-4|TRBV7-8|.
CASSPSTGSNIQYF
TGTGCCAGCAGCCCCTCGACAGGGTCAAACATTCAGTACTTC
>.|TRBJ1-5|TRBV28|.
CASSFGGYNQPQHF
TGTGCCAGCAGTTTCGGCGGTTACAATCAGCCCCAGCATTTT
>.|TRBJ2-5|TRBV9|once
CASSVGRGGETQYF
TGTGCCAGCAGCGTAGGCCGGGGAGGAGAGACCCAGTACTTC
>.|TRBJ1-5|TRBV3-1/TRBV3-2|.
CASSPTLGGQPQHF
TGTGCCAGCAGCCCAACCCTAGGAGGTCAGCCCCAGCATTTT
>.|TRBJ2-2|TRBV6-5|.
CASQPTRGRAGELFF
TGTGCCAGCCAGCCGACCAGGGGACGGGCCGGGGAGCTGTTTTTT
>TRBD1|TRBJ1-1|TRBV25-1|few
CASRKQGVTEAFF
TGTGCCAGCAGGAAACAGGGGGTTACTGAAGCTTTCTTT
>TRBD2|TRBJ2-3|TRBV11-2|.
CASSLSGGGAPDTQYF
TGTGCCAGCAGCTTAAGTGGCGGGGGGGCCCCTGATACGCAGTATTTT
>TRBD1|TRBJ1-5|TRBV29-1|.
CSVAGTGRDQPQHF
TGCAGCGTTGCGGGGACAGGGCGAGATCAGCCCCAGCATTTT
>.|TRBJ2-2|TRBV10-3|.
CAISAFLTGNTGELFF
TGTGCCATCAGTGCTTTCTTAACAGGGAACACCGGGGAGCTGTTTTTT
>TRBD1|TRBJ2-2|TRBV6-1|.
CASSDDRGFTGELFF
TGTGCCAGCAGTGACGACAGGGGGTTCACCGGGGAGCTGTTTTTT
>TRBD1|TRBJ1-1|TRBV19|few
CASRERRGLTEAFF
TGTGCCAGTAGAGAGAGGAGGGGGCTGACTGAAGCTTTCTTT
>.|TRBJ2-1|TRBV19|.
CASSIAGQFTDEQFF
TGTGCCAGTAGTATTGCAGGGCAGTTTACCGATGAGCAGTTCTTC
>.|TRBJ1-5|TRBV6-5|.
CASSYGNSNQPQHF
TGTGCCAGCAGTTATGGCAATAGCAATCAGCCCCAGCATTTT
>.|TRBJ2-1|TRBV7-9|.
CASSFPPGSPYNEQFF
TGTGCCAGCAGCTTCCCCCCCGGGAGCCCCTACAATGAGCAGTTCTTC
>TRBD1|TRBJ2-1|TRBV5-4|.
CASSLDRGVGNEQFF
TGTGCCAGCAGCCTCGACAGGGGGGTTGGCAATGAGCAGTTCTTC